This T cell receptor (beta chain) was identified during a study of blood T cell repertoires in COVID-19. This CDR3 region has 17 residues. Followed longitudinally, the Seattle patients had been enrolled during active infection. How the authors handled the data: Amplification of reference gene primers provided the estimated nucleated cell counts. Sequencing used immunoSEQ multiplex PCR; TCRdb keeps in-frame clones, though not all of them. That table is the source of V, J and clone size, and D and trimming were worked out from the DNA. Of about 160,000 clones listed, approximately 84% are singletons. The chain employs TRBV21-1 and TRBJ2-4; TRBD1, the D gene given by the table, was not confirmed from the DNA. TRBV21-1 is marked as a pseudogene. This clonotype originated in a woman aged 45 to 65 with COVID-19, enrolled during active disease. The specimen was peripheral blood. The CDR3 region is CASSKRGWGSAKNIQYF. CDR3 in DNA: TGTGCCAGCAGCAAAAGGGGGTGGGGGTCAGCCAAAAACATTCAGTACTTC.